The next 6 T cell receptor beta chains were all read from a single sample in a study of cytomegalovirus exposure and HLA in healthy donors. This PCR relied on a set of 60 Vbeta primers and 13 Jbeta primers. Clones were read by immunoSEQ multiplex PCR, and TCRdb kept only the in-frame ones, dropping some. The sample carries roughly 63,000 clones, approximately 82% recorded once. What was sequenced was PBMCs. The receptors stem from a woman aged 40 to 49 in good health and CMV-seropositive.

This sequence joins TRBV19 and TRBJ2-1; 7 bases fit TRBD1. The CDR3 extends over 15 amino acids. Looked up from germline, CDR1 is LNHDA and CDR2 is SQIVND (reference sequence). The V segment lost 7 bases and the J segment 5 bases; nucleotides outside the gene matches: 11. The CDR3 reads CASTPTGNRDNEQFF. The CDR3 nucleotides are TGTGCCAGTACCCCGACAGGGAATAGAGACAATGAGCAGTTCTTC.

This clone showed up just once. This chain links TRBV4-1 with TRBJ1-2; unclear D gene. V lost 0 bases to trimming and J lost 8 bases, with 7 bases between them. This CDR3 has 12 amino acids. CDR1 is MGHRA and CDR2 is YSYEKL in the germline V gene. As DNA, the CDR3 is TGCGCCAGCAGCCAAGATCTTGGCGGCTACACCTTC. Residues: CASSQDLGGYTF.

This chain links TRBV4-1 with TRBJ1-4; TRBD1 is a possible D gene (6 bases). Trimming stripped 0 bases from V and 2 bases from J, with 13 bases between. The CDR3 is 17 amino acids. The germline V gene encodes CDR1 MGHRA and CDR2 YSYEKL. The CDR3 sequence: CASSQDRGGETNEKLFF. Here the CDR3 DNA reads TGCGCCAGCAGCCAAGATCGAGGGGGGGAGACTAATGAAAAACTGTTTTTT.

The V gene is TRBV7-3, the J gene TRBJ2-2; maybe TRBD1 (6 bases). The CDR3 has 13 residues. V was shortened by 5 bases and J by 5 bases, with 9 bases between the two germline ends. Germline V gene sequence: CDR1 SGHTA, CDR2 FQGTGA. CDR3 in amino acids: CASSPRGTGELFF. In nucleotides, the CDR3 is TGTGCCAGCAGCCCCAGGGGAACCGGGGAGCTGTTTTTT.

This clone was counted only a few times. The rearrangement uses TRBV27 and TRBJ2-7, with D maybe TRBD1 (5 bases). The CDR3 runs 13 residues. Per germline, CDR1 MNHEY and CDR2 SMNVEV (reference sequence). Trimming took off 4 bases at V and 6 bases at J, with 13 bases between the two ends. The CDR3 sequence: CASSWNPGPEQYF. CDR3 sequence (DNA): TGTGCCAGCAGTTGGAATCCAGGGCCCGAGCAGTACTTC.

The chain recombines TRBV7-9 with TRBJ1-5; a possible D gene is TRBD1 (6 bases). This CDR3 region has 17 residues. From germline, CDR1 is SEHNR and CDR2 FQNEAQ (reference sequence). The ends were cut back, 0 bases at V and 0 bases at J, with 12 bases in the middle. The CDR3 protein is CASSLAAGDYSNQPQHF. Here the CDR3 DNA reads TGTGCCAGCAGCTTAGCGGCAGGGGACTATAGCAATCAGCCCCAGCATTTT.